These 25 T cell receptor beta chains were sequenced from one sample in a study of identical twins. TCRdb independently ran MiXCR on the 5' RACE reads; one entry per CDR3 protein. In the table there are a few hundred thousand distinct CDR3 sequences, over 9.5% of which are singletons. The material sequenced was memory T cells sorted from blood. All receptors derive from a man aged 50 to 59 in good health.

This clonotype came up many times. The gene calls are TRBV29-1 and TRBJ2-7, with 8 bases lining up with TRBD1. The ends lost 3 bases at V and 8 bases at J; junction bases unmatched: 6. This CDR3 has 12 amino acids. The germline gives CDR1 SQVTM, CDR2 ANQGSEA. The CDR3 DNA is TGCAGCGTTGAGGACAGGGCTGGGCAGCAGTACTTC. It encodes CSVEDRAGQQYF.

This clonotype was found many times. The chain links TRBV9 to TRBJ2-1; 8 positions agree with TRBD2. There are 15 residues in the CDR3. Germline assignment: CDR1 SGDLS and CDR2 YYNGEE. V lost 0 bases, J lost 3 bases, and 2 bases stayed unmatched. CDR3 DNA: TGTGCCAGCAGCGTAGTTGCGGGGGGCTACAATGAGCAGTTCTTC. Translated, it gives CASSVVAGGYNEQFF.

This clonotype was seen a few times. V gene TRBV7-2 combines with J gene TRBJ2-1; D may be TRBD2 (5 bases). V lost 1 base to trimming and J lost 10 bases, with 8 bases between them. The CDR3 runs 12 residues. Germline CDR1 is SGHTA and CDR2 is FQGNSA. CDR3 sequence: CASSLGGEEQFF. The CDR3 coding sequence is TGTGCCAGCAGCTTAGGGGGAGAGGAGCAGTTCTTC.

This clonotype came up many times. This chain uses TRBV27 with TRBJ2-3, with a possible D match to TRBD1 (6 bases). The V gene's germline CDR1 is MNHEY and CDR2 SMNVEV (reference sequence). Trimming shortened V by 5 bases and J by 4 bases, and 13 bases separated the two germline ends. The CDR3 contains 14 residues. Written as DNA, the CDR3 is TGTGCCAGCAGTGACAGGCCCCCCGCAGATACGCAGTATTTT. Translation: CASSDRPPADTQYF.

The CDR3 region is CASSPGTDYNEQFF. In DNA, the CDR3 is TGCGCCAGCAGCCCCGGGACAGACTACAATGAGCAGTTCTTC. The genes are TRBV5-1 and TRBJ2-1, with 7 nucleotides matching TRBD1. The CDR3 has 14 residues. Looked up from germline, CDR1 is SGHRS and CDR2 is YFSETQ. Trimming removed 4 bases from V and 3 bases from J; junction bases left unmatched: 4.

In this sample, this clonotype turned up a few times. The CDR3 sequence: CASSLVVANYGYTF. The CDR3 coding sequence is TGTGCCAGCAGCTTGGTGGTAGCTAACTATGGCTACACCTTC. V gene TRBV5-6 combines with J gene TRBJ1-2; D remains unclear. Trimming took off 0 bases at V and 0 bases at J, with 6 bases between the two ends. CDR3 length: 14 amino acids. Germline V gene sequence: CDR1 SGHDT, CDR2 YYEEEE.

This clonotype appeared a few times. V is TRBV29-1 and J is TRBJ2-1; tentative D call: TRBD1 (6 bases). CDR3 size: 14 residues. Trimming shortened V by 7 bases and J by 1 base, and 14 bases separated the two germline ends. In germline, CDR1 is SQVTM, CDR2 ANQGSEA. The CDR3 nucleotides are TGCAGCGCCGAAGGGGGAAGATCCTACAATGAGCAGTTCTTC. Its protein is CSAEGGRSYNEQFF.

V is TRBV28 and J is TRBJ2-6; no clear D. The CDR3 is 14 residues long. V was trimmed by 6 bases and J by 4 bases, leaving 10 bases between them. From germline, CDR1 is MDHEN and CDR2 SYDVKM. For the CDR3, the DNA is TGTGCCAGCAGCTTCGCCGCAGGGGCCAACGTCCTGACTTTC. Protein product: CASSFAAGANVLTF.

This clonotype was picked up a small number of times. The CDR3 sequence is CASSIGTGEREETQYF. Written as DNA, the CDR3 is TGTGCCAGCAGCATCGGCACAGGGGAACGCGAAGAGACCCAGTACTTC. The chain combines TRBV7-2 with TRBJ2-5, with 7 bases fitting TRBD1. This CDR3 has 16 amino acids. Looked up from germline, CDR1 is SGHTA and CDR2 is FQGNSA. V lost 5 bases to trimming and J lost 3 bases; unmatched junction nucleotides: 12.

The table lists this clonotype with many counts. V is TRBV4-1 and J is TRBJ2-3, with 7 bases fitting TRBD2. Per germline, CDR1 MGHRA and CDR2 YSYEKL. J was trimmed by 10 bases and V by 0 bases; bases with no gene match: 4. The CDR3 runs 13 residues. CDR3 bases: TGCGCCAGCAGCCAAGAGGGAGGGAGTGCGCAGTATTTT. Amino acid sequence: CASSQEGGSAQYF.

The chain recombines TRBV3-1 with TRBJ2-1; the D is unclear. Germline CDR1 is LGHDT and CDR2 is YNNKEL (reference sequence). The ends were cut back, 0 bases at V and 6 bases at J, with 6 bases in the middle. The CDR3 loop spans 13 amino acids. CDR3 in amino acids: CASSQDRFNEQFF. In DNA, the CDR3 is TGTGCCAGCAGCCAAGATAGGTTCAATGAGCAGTTCTTC.

V gene TRBV19 combines with J gene TRBJ2-2; D assignment may be TRBD1 or TRBD2 (5 bases each). V lost 1 base and J lost 1, with 7 bases in between. The V gene's germline CDR1 is LNHDA and CDR2 SQIVND (reference sequence). This CDR3 region has 15 residues. In DNA form, the CDR3 reads TGTGCCAGTAGTATAGGGGGGATGAACACCGGGGAGCTGTTTTTT. Residues: CASSIGGMNTGELFF. The full variable domain, completed using reference TRBV19 and TRBJ2-2, is DGGITQSPKYLFRKEGQNVTLSCEQNLNHDAMYWYRQDPGQGLRLIYYSQIVNDFQKGDIAEGYSVSREKKESFPLTVTSAQKNPTAFYLCASSIGGMNTGELFFGEGSRLTVL.

The rearrangement uses TRBV12-3 or TRBV12-4 and TRBJ1-1, with D possibly being TRBD1 (6 bases). The CDR3 totals 12 residues. V was shortened by 3 bases and J by 9 bases, with 11 bases between the two germline ends. CDR3 nucleotides: TGTGCCAGCAGTTTGACAGGTTTACAAGCTTTCTTT. This translates into CASSLTGLQAFF.

This clonotype was seen many times. This chain joins TRBV7-9 and TRBJ2-7; TRBD1 matches 11 bases. The length of the CDR3 is 15 residues. The germline V gene has CDR1 SEHNR and CDR2 FQNEAQ (reference sequence). After removal of 5 bases from V and 2 bases from J, the junction contained 5 bases not matched to a gene. Written as DNA, the CDR3 is TGTGCCAGCAGCCTAGGACAGGGGGCGGCCTACGAGCAGTACTTC. As protein: CASSLGQGAAYEQYF. The full variable domain, completed using reference TRBV7-9 and TRBJ2-7, is DTGVSQNPRHKITKRGQNVTFRCDPISEHNRLYWYRQTLGQGPEFLTYFQNEAQLEKSRLLSDRFSAERPKGSFSTLEIQRTEQGDSAMYLCASSLGQGAAYEQYFGPGTRLTVT.

At least ten counts were recorded for this clonotype. The J gene is TRBJ2-2, the V gene TRBV12-3 or TRBV12-4; 9 bases match TRBD1. CDR3 size: 15 residues. J gave up 2 bases and V 10 bases, and 8 bases lay outside the gene matches. The CDR3 DNA is TGTGCCAACCTTATGGGACAGGGAAACACCGGGGAGCTGTTTTTT. This gives the protein CANLMGQGNTGELFF.

The sample holds a few counts of this clonotype. The chain has TRBV20-1 and TRBJ2-1; 7 positions match TRBD2. CDR3 length: 17 amino acids. The V segment lost 0 bases and the J segment 4 bases; nucleotides outside the gene matches: 12. Germline CDR1 is DFQATT and CDR2 is SNEGSKA (reference sequence). The DNA for the CDR3 is TGCAGTGCTAGAGATGAATCTAGGCTAGCGGTTTACAATGAGCAGTTCTTC. Translation gives CSARDESRLAVYNEQFF.

The sample holds many counts of this clonotype. This chain joins TRBV7-2 and TRBJ1-1; TRBD1 is a possible D gene (5 bases). This CDR3 spans 15 amino acids. Germline V gene data show CDR1 as SGHTA and CDR2 as FQGNSA. Trimming left V 5 bases short and J 4 bases short, with 17 bases between. CDR3 protein: CASSLEGTFLTEAFF. CDR3 coding DNA: TGTGCCAGCAGCCTAGAAGGGACCTTTCTCACTGAAGCTTTCTTT. Supplemented by reference TRBV7-2 and TRBJ1-1, the full variable domain reads GAGVSQSPSNKVTEKGKDVELRCDPISGHTALYWYRQSLGQGLEFLIYFQGNSAPDKSGLPSDRFSAERTGGSVSTLTIQRTQQEDSAVYLCASSLEGTFLTEAFFGQGTRLTVV.

The CDR3 sequence is CSVNRDRGDNEQFF. The CDR3 bases are TGCAGTGTAAACCGGGACAGGGGCGACAATGAGCAGTTCTTC. This chain connects TRBV20-1 to TRBJ2-1, with 10 bases fitting TRBD1. After removal of 7 bases from V and 5 bases from J, the junction contained 8 bases not matched to a gene. The CDR3 is made up of 14 amino acids. The germline V gene encodes CDR1 DFQATT and CDR2 SNEGSKA (reference sequence).

The CDR3 DNA sequence: TGTGCCAGCAGTTTTGACCCTCGGAATCAGCCCCAGCATTTT. Translation gives CASSFDPRNQPQHF. This chain links TRBV28 with TRBJ1-5; D remains ambiguous. Germline CDR1 reads MDHEN; CDR2 reads SYDVKM. This CDR3 has 14 residues. The germline V and J ends were trimmed by 3 bases and 4 bases, with 10 bases remaining between them.

In its sample, this clonotype was seen many times. The chain carries TRBV12-3 or TRBV12-4 and TRBJ2-4, with TRBD2 matching over 7 bases. V was pared by 8 bases and J by 1 base, with 5 bases of the junction left unmatched. The CDR3 sequence is 14 residues long. In DNA form, the CDR3 reads TGTGCCAGCCGGGGGGAGCTGGCCAAAAACATTCAGTACTTC. Translation gives CASRGELAKNIQYF.

Worth noting for this clonotype: This may arise from a read error, as a much more abundant clone is one base away. It is likely a read error, because the conserved phenylalanine at the end of the CDR3 is missing. The chain recombines TRBV7-3 with TRBJ2-3, with 8 bases fitting TRBD1. The V gene's germline CDR1 is SGHTA and CDR2 FQGTGA. The CDR3 length is 17 residues. Germline trimming cut 5 bases from V and 6 bases from J; bases unmatched to any gene: 16. CDR3 amino acids: CASSRGGRQGKEDTQYL. The CDR3 region has the DNA TGTGCCAGCAGCCGCGGCGGTCGACAGGGGAAGGAGGATACGCAGTATCTT.

This clonotype was seen repeatedly, ten times or more. V is TRBV7-2 and J is TRBJ1-2; weak D call: TRBD1 (6 bases). Germline values: CDR1 SGHTA, CDR2 FQGNSA. The CDR3 has 16 amino acids. The ends were cut back, 1 base at V and 8 bases at J, with 20 bases in the middle. CDR3 sequence reads: CASSLDYEQGLRGYTF. The CDR3 coding sequence is TGTGCCAGCAGCTTAGACTACGAACAGGGCTTAAGGGGCTACACCTTC.

The CDR3 reads CASSYGVSSYNSPLHF. The CDR3 nucleotides read TGTGCCAGCAGTTACGGCGTCAGCTCCTATAATTCACCCCTCCACTTT. The chain is built from TRBV6-5 and TRBJ1-6, with unresolved D. This CDR3 is 16 amino acids long. The germline CDR1 and CDR2 sequences are MNHEY and SVGAGI. Trimming removed 2 bases from V and 0 bases from J, with 8 bases in between.

The sample holds a few counts of this clonotype. The chain employs TRBV29-1 and TRBJ2-5; 8 nucleotides align to TRBD2. This CDR3 comprises 15 residues. Germline loops: CDR1 SQVTM, CDR2 ANQGSEA. Trimming removed 6 bases from V and 3 bases from J; junction bases left unmatched: 12. The CDR3 DNA reads TGCAGCGTCTGGGGGGTAGCGGGAAGAAAAGAGACCCAGTACTTC. Translated: CSVWGVAGRKETQYF. The entire variable domain, with the rest obtained from reference TRBV29-1 and TRBJ2-5, is as follows: SAVISQKPSRDICQRGTSLTIQCQVDSQVTMMFWYRQQPGQSLTLIATANQGSEATYESGFVIDKFPISRPNLTFSTLTVSNMSPEDSSIYLCSVWGVAGRKETQYFGPGTRLLVL.

Many counts were recorded for this clonotype. V gene TRBV24-1 combines with J gene TRBJ2-1, with 9 positions matching TRBD2. The V segment lost 4 bases and the J segment 7 bases; nucleotides outside the gene matches: 10. Germline CDR1 reads KGHDR; CDR2 reads SFDVKD. CDR3 length: 16 residues. CDR3 in DNA: TGTGCCACCAGTGAGAGCGGGGGGCTGAGGGAGAATGAGCAGTTCTTC. This codes for CATSESGGLRENEQFF.